This record concerns one TCR beta chain sequence. As yet, its antigen is unknown. The data were taken from a study of T cells in localized non-small cell lung cancer. CDR3 length: 16 amino acids. The ends lost 1 base at V and 0 bases at J; junction bases unmatched: 6. CDR1 and CDR2 (germline): SQVTM, ANQGSEA. Study-level results: Of the tissues analyzed, uninvolved adjacent lung showed maximal T cell clonality, greater than tumor.

Profiling relied on immunoSEQ multiplex PCR, and the TCRdb table lists in-frame clones only, not all of them. The table has about 59,000 clones, 85% to 90% seen once. The sequenced sample was peripheral blood, obtained before any cancer treatment. The chain is built from TRBV29-1 and TRBJ2-7, with TRBD2 identical over 10 bases. This TCR was sampled from a man aged 40 to 70 with stage I squamous cell lung carcinoma. CDR3 nucleotide sequence: TGCAGCGTTGAAGGACTAGCGGGCGGCTTCTCCTACGAGCAGTACTTC. This encodes CSVEGLAGGFSYEQYF.